Each of the 30 T cell receptor beta chains below was sequenced from the same sample in a study of blood T cells in healthy people across ages. For the second PCR, which ran for roughly 6 to 12 cycles, a sample-barcoded 5' primer and a J-beta primer mix were used. TCRdb processed the 5' RACE reads anew with MiXCR; each CDR3 protein has one entry. The sample lists a few hundred thousand distinct CDR3 sequences, approximately 47% occurring once. Sequencing was carried out using blood. These TCRs come from a man aged 60-69 years in good health.

The chain is built from TRBV7-2 and TRBJ1-2; unclear D gene. Germline CDR1 SGHTA, CDR2 FQGNSA. V lost 0 bases and J 4 bases, leaving 12 bases between the germline ends. The CDR3 runs 15 residues. The CDR3 reads CASSLAAQSGYGYTF. The CDR3 DNA reads TGTGCCAGCAGCTTAGCCGCACAGTCAGGCTATGGCTACACCTTC.

The chain uses TRBV11-2 and TRBJ2-4; 15 bases match TRBD2. Germline V gives CDR1 SGHAT, CDR2 FQNNGV. With V trimmed by 5 bases and J by 13 bases, 6 bases remained unmatched. The CDR3 length is 14 residues. The CDR3 region is CASSGTSGRNTQYF. Here the CDR3 DNA reads TGTGCCAGCAGCGGGACTAGCGGGAGGAATACCCAGTACTTC.

The chain has TRBV6-1 and TRBJ2-3, with TRBD1 identical over 8 bases. Per germline, CDR1 MNHNS and CDR2 SASEGT. This CDR3 contains 16 residues. The junction had 3 bases not matched to a gene; V was cut back by 0 bases and J by 1 base. The DNA for the CDR3 is TGTGCCAGCAGTGAAGCCGACAGGGGCGGCACAGATACGCAGTATTTT. The encoded protein is CASSEADRGGTDTQYF.

The rearrangement joins TRBV27 to TRBJ2-4; weak D call: TRBD2 (5 bases). The CDR3 sequence is 15 residues long. Germline lookup yields CDR1 MNHEY and CDR2 SMNVEV (reference sequence). V lost 6 bases and J 1 base, leaving 13 bases between the germline ends. CDR3 bases: TGTGCCAGCAGGGGTCTGGACTCGGCCAAAAACATTCAGTACTTC. It specifies CASRGLDSAKNIQYF.

The chain is built from TRBV6-4 and TRBJ1-2; tentative D call: TRBD1 (6 bases). The CDR3 sequence is 13 residues long. Germline CDR1 MRHNA, CDR2 SNTAGT. V was shortened by 9 bases and J by 0 bases, with 11 bases between the two germline ends. The DNA for the CDR3 is TGTGCCAGTGCGACAGGAGCTAACTATGGCTACACCTTC. It translates to CASATGANYGYTF.

The genes are TRBV7-2 and TRBJ2-7; a possible D gene is TRBD2 (6 bases). CDR1 is SGHTA, CDR2 FQGNSA, per germline. V was trimmed by 1 base and J by 2 bases, leaving 12 bases between them. The CDR3 has 15 residues. This CDR3 reads CASSLVGGATYEQYF. The CDR3 DNA follows: TGTGCCAGCAGCTTAGTGGGCGGGGCTACCTACGAGCAGTACTTC. Looking up the rest from reference TRBV7-2 and TRBJ2-7 gives the full variable domain: GAGVSQSPSNKVTEKGKDVELRCDPISGHTALYWYRQSLGQGLEFLIYFQGNSAPDKSGLPSDRFSAERTGGSVSTLTIQRTQQEDSAVYLCASSLVGGATYEQYFGPGTRLTVT.

In its sample, this clonotype was seen once. An end of the junction does not agree with germline; a read error may underlie this. The chain joins TRBV6-2 or TRBV6-3 to TRBJ2-6, with TRBD1 as a possible D gene (5 bases). Germline lookup yields CDR1 MNHEY and CDR2 SVGEGT. This CDR3 has 15 residues. The CDR3 DNA reads TGTGCCAGCAGTTATGACCAGTCTGGGGCCAACGCCCTGACTTTC. Translation: CASSYDQSGANALTF.

This clonotype appeared a few times. The chain has TRBV29-1 and TRBJ2-1; D gene ambiguous. The germline V gene has CDR1 SQVTM and CDR2 ANQGSEA. This CDR3 has 13 amino acids. V was clipped by 3 bases and J by 3 bases, with 9 bases between them. In DNA, the CDR3 is TGCAGCGTTGAGTTTTGGGACTACAATGAGCAGTTCTTC. This sequence encodes CSVEFWDYNEQFF.

A word on this clonotype: This may come from a read error, since a much larger clone is one base off. This chain joins TRBV4-1 and TRBJ2-1; 11 bases fit TRBD2. The CDR3 extends over 17 amino acids. V shed 0 bases and J 9 bases; nucleotides not matched to a gene: 10. The germline CDR1 and CDR2 sequences are MGHRA and YSYEKL. The CDR3 here is CASSQDGGTSGRSEQFF. The CDR3, as DNA: TGCGCCAGCAGCCAAGATGGGGGGACTAGCGGACGAAGTGAGCAGTTCTTC.

The chain recombines TRBV20-1 with TRBJ2-1; D remains ambiguous. CDR3 length equals 14 residues. The ends were cut back, 0 bases at V and 6 bases at J, with 12 bases in the middle. Germline V CDR1 and CDR2: DFQATT, SNEGSKA (reference sequence). CDR3 region: CSARDLHEINEQFF. DNA of the CDR3: TGCAGTGCTAGAGATCTCCACGAGATCAATGAGCAGTTCTTC.

This chain joins TRBV7-2 and TRBJ2-4, with D perhaps assigned TRBD1 or TRBD2 (6 bases each). V gave up 4 bases and J gave up 10 bases, with 17 bases separating them. Germline V lookup: CDR1 SGHTA, CDR2 FQGNSA. The CDR3 runs to 14 residues. In nucleotides, the CDR3 is TGTGCCAGCAGCTCACTAGGAGGGACATGGATTCAGTACTTC. Amino acids: CASSSLGGTWIQYF.

V and J are TRBV10-3 and TRBJ2-5, with 16 bases fitting TRBD2. V lost 4 bases, J lost 5 bases, and 10 bases stayed unmatched. Per the germline V gene, CDR1 is ENHRY and CDR2 is SYGVKD. The CDR3 length is 18 residues. CDR3 sequence reads: CAISGGTSGRAMEETQYF. CDR3 DNA sequence: TGTGCCATCAGTGGGGGGACTAGCGGGAGGGCCATGGAGGAGACCCAGTACTTC.

In its sample, this clonotype was seen many times. The V gene is TRBV29-1, the J gene TRBJ2-5; D is ambiguous. V was clipped by 5 bases and J by 1 base, with 11 bases between them. This CDR3 has 13 residues. CDR1 and CDR2 (germline): SQVTM, ANQGSEA. DNA of the CDR3: TGCAGCGTTTCCCCAATATCCCAAGAGACCCAGTACTTC. Translated, it gives CSVSPISQETQYF.

This clonotype was observed a handful of times. This chain links TRBV12-3 or TRBV12-4 with TRBJ2-5; 13 nucleotides match TRBD2. This CDR3 region has 15 residues. V lost 7 bases and J lost 11; bases outside the gene matches: 13. CDR3 nucleotide sequence: TGTGCCAGCACCATAGGAACCGGGACTAGCGGGGAGCAGTACTTC. This translates into CASTIGTGTSGEQYF.

In its sample, this clonotype was seen a few times. This chain uses TRBV29-1 with TRBJ1-1, with D possibly matching TRBD1 (6 bases). Germline V gene lookup returns CDR1 SQVTM and CDR2 ANQGSEA. The V and J ends lost 1 base and 5 bases respectively, with 14 bases between them. The CDR3 loop spans 14 amino acids. Written as DNA, the CDR3 is TGCAGCGTTGAAGGGGCCCGACAGGTGACTGAAGCTTTCTTT. Protein product: CSVEGARQVTEAFF.

This clonotype was seen once. The CDR3 sequence: CAISPGSSYEQYF. CDR3 DNA sequence: TGTGCCATCAGTCCGGGTAGCTCCTACGAGCAGTACTTC. This rearrangement joins TRBV10-3 to TRBJ2-7; no reliable D call. Trimming removed 5 bases at V and 0 bases at J, with 8 bases between. Germline CDR1 reads ENHRY; CDR2 reads SYGVKD. The CDR3 has 13 residues.

V is TRBV20-1 and J is TRBJ2-7, with TRBD2 matching 8 bases. CDR3 length equals 14 residues. The germline V gene has CDR1 DFQATT and CDR2 SNEGSKA (reference sequence). V dropped 5 bases and J dropped 0; count of bases not matched to a gene: 6. The CDR3 DNA is TGCAGTGCTGATACCGGGACTAGCTCCTACGAGCAGTACTTC. This encodes CSADTGTSSYEQYF.

The chain recombines TRBV4-3 with TRBJ2-7, with 11 bases identical to TRBD2. The J segment lost 3 bases and the V segment lost 0 bases, leaving 7 bases of the junction unmatched. Looked up from germline, CDR1 is LGHNA and CDR2 is YSLEER. The CDR3 length is 17 residues. The chain's CDR3 is CASSQDIRTSGRYEQYF. CDR3 DNA sequence: TGCGCCAGCAGCCAAGACATCCGGACTAGCGGGCGCTACGAGCAGTACTTC.

This clonotype showed up just a few times. DNA for the CDR3: TGTGCCAGCAGCTTTATGTCTGGGGGTTTAGCTAACTATGGCTACACCTTC. This translates into CASSFMSGGLANYGYTF. This chain links TRBV7-2 with TRBJ1-2, with TRBD1 as a possible D gene (5 bases). V lost 3 bases to trimming and J lost 0 bases, with 17 bases between them. There are 17 residues in the CDR3. CDR1 and CDR2 (germline): SGHTA, FQGNSA.

This chain links TRBV12-5 with TRBJ2-4; D is perhaps TRBD1 (6 bases). The last part of the DNA fits TRBJ2-7 better; the J call may be wrong. The germline gives CDR1 LGHNT, CDR2 FRNRAP. The CDR3 length is 14 residues. This CDR3 is CASARGGSDYEQYF. The CDR3 nucleotides read TGTGCTAGTGCCCGAGGGGGATCTGACTACGAGCAGTACTTC.

This clonotype was observed a single time. One junction end disagrees with the germline gene, perhaps due to a read error. V usage is TRBV20-1 and J usage is TRBJ2-7; 7 bases match TRBD2. CDR3 length equals 15 residues. Germline CDR1 DFQATT, CDR2 SNEGSKA (reference sequence). DNA for the CDR3: TGCAGCGCTAGAGATCTGGGAGGGCCTTCCTACGAGCAGTACTTC. Translating it yields CSARDLGGPSYEQYF.

This chain joins TRBV5-1 and TRBJ2-5; 10 bases line up with TRBD2. V trimming: 4 bases; J trimming: 3 bases; junction bases outside the gene matches: 6. CDR3 length: 15 residues. Germline V gives CDR1 SGHRS, CDR2 YFSETQ. Here the CDR3 DNA reads TGCGCCAGCAGCCTTAGCGGGGGGTCCGAAGAGACCCAGTACTTC. This gives the protein CASSLSGGSEETQYF. Full variable domain (outside the CDR3, taken from reference TRBV5-1 and TRBJ2-5): KAGVTQTPRYLIKTRGQQVTLSCSPISGHRSVSWYQQTPGQGLQFLFEYFSETQRNKGNFPGRFSGRQFSNSRSEMNVSTLELGDSALYLCASSLSGGSEETQYFGPGTRLLVL.

The rearrangement uses TRBV15 and TRBJ2-3, with TRBD2 matching over 8 bases. Losses at the gene ends were 3 bases for V and 3 bases for J; bases not matched to a gene: 8. The CDR3 covers 16 residues. CDR1 is LNHNV and CDR2 is YYDKDF in the germline V gene (reference sequence). This chain's CDR3 is CATSSGGGRATDTQYF. CDR3 in DNA: TGTGCCACCAGCAGCGGGGGGGGCAGGGCGACAGATACGCAGTATTTT. Variable domain in full (rest from reference TRBV15 and TRBJ2-3): DAMVIQNPRYQVTQFGKPVTLSCSQTLNHNVMYWYQQKSSQAPKLLFHYYDKDFNNEADTPDNFQSRRPNTSFCFLDIRSPGLGDTAMYLCATSSGGGRATDTQYFGPGTRLTVL.

The gene calls are TRBV20-1 and TRBJ2-7, with a weak D call TRBD2 (5 bases). The germline V gene has CDR1 DFQATT and CDR2 SNEGSKA (reference sequence). CDR3 length: 14 residues. Between the trimmed V and J ends, which lost 1 base and 3 bases, there was a span of 13 bases. The CDR3 loop reads CSARGGLNYYEQYF. The CDR3 DNA is TGCAGTGCTAGAGGAGGACTTAACTACTACGAGCAGTACTTC.

The sample holds a few counts of this clonotype. The chain employs TRBV5-5 and TRBJ2-7; tentative D call: TRBD1 (5 bases). Trimming pared 1 base from V and 3 bases from J, leaving 11 bases between. The germline gives CDR1 SGHKS, CDR2 YYEKEE (reference sequence). CDR3 length equals 14 residues. The CDR3 nucleotides are TGTGCCAGCAGCTTGTACACAGGCCACTACGAGCAGTACTTC. This translates into CASSLYTGHYEQYF.

The chain carries TRBV5-1 and TRBJ2-3; D unresolved. CDR3 length: 16 amino acids. V was pared by 4 bases and J by 2 bases, with 17 bases between. Germline V gives CDR1 SGHRS, CDR2 YFSETQ. The DNA of the CDR3 is TGCGCCAGCAGCGAATATGGCGGCCTCTACACAGATACGCAGTATTTT. Translating it yields CASSEYGGLYTDTQYF.

This sequence joins TRBV28 and TRBJ2-3; 10 bases align to TRBD1. V lost 5 bases to trimming and J lost 0 bases; unmatched junction nucleotides: 14. CDR1 MDHEN and CDR2 SYDVKM come from the germline V gene. The CDR3 consists of 19 residues. Here the CDR3 reads CASSPRWRGTGVSTDTQYF. For the CDR3, the DNA is TGTGCCAGCAGTCCCAGATGGCGAGGGACAGGGGTTAGCACAGATACGCAGTATTTT.

This clonotype was picked up a small number of times. This rearrangement joins TRBV7-2 to TRBJ2-5; D is unresolved. The DNA end is a closer match to TRBJ2-7, so the J assignment may be wrong. CDR3 length: 14 amino acids. Germline-derived CDR1 and CDR2 are SGHTA and FQGNSA. CDR3 loop: CASSLGLSDYEQYF. The DNA for the CDR3 is TGTGCCAGCAGCTTAGGACTCTCGGACTACGAGCAGTACTTC.

This chain joins TRBV6-6 and TRBJ1-6; the match to TRBD1 covers 7 bases. The CDR3 totals 15 residues. The germline gives CDR1 MNHNY, CDR2 SVGAGI (reference sequence). J lost 11 bases, V lost 1 base, and 8 bases had no gene match. The CDR3 sequence is CASSYFTQGKTPLHF. The CDR3 region has the DNA TGTGCCAGCAGTTACTTCACACAGGGGAAGACACCCCTCCACTTT.

The sample holds a few counts of this clonotype. The chain has TRBV20-1 and TRBJ2-3; D remains unclear. The CDR3 consists of 10 residues. The germline V gene has CDR1 DFQATT and CDR2 SNEGSKA (reference sequence). V shed 3 bases and J shed 3 bases, with 1 base lying between them. The CDR3 nucleotides read TGCAGTGCTAGGACAGATACGCAGTATTTT. Translated: CSARTDTQYF.